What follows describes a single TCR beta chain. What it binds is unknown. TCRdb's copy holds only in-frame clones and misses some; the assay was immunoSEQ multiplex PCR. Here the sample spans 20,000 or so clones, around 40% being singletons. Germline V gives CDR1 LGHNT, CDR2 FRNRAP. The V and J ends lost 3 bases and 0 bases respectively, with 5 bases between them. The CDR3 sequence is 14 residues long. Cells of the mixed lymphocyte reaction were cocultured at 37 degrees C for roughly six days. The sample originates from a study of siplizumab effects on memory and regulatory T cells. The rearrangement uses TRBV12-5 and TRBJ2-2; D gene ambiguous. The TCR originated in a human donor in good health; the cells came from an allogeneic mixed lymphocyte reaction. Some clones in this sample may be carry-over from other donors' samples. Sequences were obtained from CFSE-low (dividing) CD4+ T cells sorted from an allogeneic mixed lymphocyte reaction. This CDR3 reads CASGLSPNTGELFF. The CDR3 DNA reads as TGTGCTAGTGGTTTATCTCCGAACACCGGGGAGCTGTTTTTT.